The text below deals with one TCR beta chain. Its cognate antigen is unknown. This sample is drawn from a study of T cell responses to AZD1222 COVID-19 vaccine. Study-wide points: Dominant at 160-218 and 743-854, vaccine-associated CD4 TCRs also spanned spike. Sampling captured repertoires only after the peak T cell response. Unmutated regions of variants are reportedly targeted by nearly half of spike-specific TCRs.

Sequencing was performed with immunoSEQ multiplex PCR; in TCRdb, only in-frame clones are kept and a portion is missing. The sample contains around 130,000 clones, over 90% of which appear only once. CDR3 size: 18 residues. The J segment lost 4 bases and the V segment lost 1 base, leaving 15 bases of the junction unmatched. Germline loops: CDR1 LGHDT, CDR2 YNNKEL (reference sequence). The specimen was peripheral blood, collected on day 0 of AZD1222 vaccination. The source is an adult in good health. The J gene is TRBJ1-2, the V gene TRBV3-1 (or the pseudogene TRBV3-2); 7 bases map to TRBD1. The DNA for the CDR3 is TGTGCCAGCAGCCAAGCCCGGGACAGCCCTACCTATTTCTATGGCTACACCTTC. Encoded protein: CASSQARDSPTYFYGYTF.